The clone carrying this T cell receptor (beta chain) was picked up a small number of times. The antigen is unknown. Each CDR3 protein is one row after TCRdb ran MiXCR on the 5' RACE reads. This sample has around 670,000 distinct CDR3 sequences; 5.5% to 6.5% occur once, and the top ten carry roughly 1.6%. Germline loops: CDR1 KGHSH, CDR2 LQKENI. This CDR3 spans 16 amino acids. The V segment lost 1 base and the J segment 3 bases; nucleotides outside the gene matches: 3. This sample is drawn from a study of identical twins. Findings of the study overall: The same donors were not followed; conclusions instead depended on cross-sectional statistical analysis.

The chain recombines TRBV18 with TRBJ2-2, with TRBD2 identical over 9 bases. Sequencing used naive T cells sorted from blood. This TCR was sampled from a man between 18 and 35 years old in good health. CDR3 sequence (DNA): TGTGCCAGCTCACCACTGACTAGCGGTGACACCGGGGAGCTGTTTTTT. Its translation is CASSPLTSGDTGELFF.